This T cell receptor (beta chain) came from a study of blood T cell repertoires in COVID-19. Study-level background: Samples representing acute and convalescent COVID-19 were sourced from the United States, Italy and Spain. PBMCs, B-cell-depleted T cells, or T cells provided the cDNA or gDNA that made up the material.

The CDR3 runs to 18 residues. Germline CDR1 LGHDT, CDR2 YNNKEL (reference sequence). The junction had 6 bases not matched to a gene; V was cut back by 1 base and J by 0 bases. Per the original methods: Reference gene primer amplification gave nucleated cell count estimates. Method: immunoSEQ multiplex PCR; TCRdb's copy keeps in-frame clones and lacks some. D and trimming were read from the DNA, whereas the V and J calls and clone size are those reported in that table. Of approximately 80,000 clones listed, 60% to 80% are singletons. Input material: peripheral blood. This receptor was identified in a man in his 70s with active or convalescent COVID-19. This sequence joins TRBV3-1 (or the pseudogene TRBV3-2) and TRBJ2-5; TRBD2 aligns across 12 bases. This CDR3 reads CASSQGTLAGGYQETQYF. CDR3 bases: TGTGCCAGCAGCCAAGGGACACTAGCGGGGGGATACCAAGAGACCCAGTACTTC.